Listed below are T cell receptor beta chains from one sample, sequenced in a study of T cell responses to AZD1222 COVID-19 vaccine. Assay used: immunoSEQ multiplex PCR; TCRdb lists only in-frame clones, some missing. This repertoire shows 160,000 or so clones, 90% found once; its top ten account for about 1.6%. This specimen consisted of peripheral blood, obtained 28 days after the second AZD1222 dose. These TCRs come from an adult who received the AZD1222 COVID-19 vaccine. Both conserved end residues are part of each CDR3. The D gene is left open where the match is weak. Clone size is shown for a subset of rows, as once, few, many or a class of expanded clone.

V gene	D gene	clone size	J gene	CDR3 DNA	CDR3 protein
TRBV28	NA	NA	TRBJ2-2	TGTGCCAGCACCCGAAGGACCCACGGCGGGGAGCTGTTTTTT	CASTRRTHGGELFF
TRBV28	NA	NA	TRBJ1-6	TGTGCCAGCAGTTTGGTTAGGGGAAAGGCGCCCCTCCACTTT	CASSLVRGKAPLHF
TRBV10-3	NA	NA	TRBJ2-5	TGTGCCATCAGCAACCTAGAGGGGGGGACCCAGTACTTC	CAISNLEGGTQYF
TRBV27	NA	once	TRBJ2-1	TGTGCCAGCAGTTTCGGTGTGGCGGGATTTAATGAGCAGTTCTTC	CASSFGVAGFNEQFF
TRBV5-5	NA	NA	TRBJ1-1	TGTGCCAGCAGCTTGAGGAGGGAGGCTTTCTTT	CASSLRREAFF
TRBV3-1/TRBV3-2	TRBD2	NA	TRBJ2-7	TGTGCCAGCAGCCAATCCGGCGGGGGGGCCGAGCAGTACTTC	CASSQSGGGAEQYF
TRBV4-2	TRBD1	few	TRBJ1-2	TGTGCCAGCAGCCAAGATAGACAGGGGGCAAACTATGGCTACACCTTC	CASSQDRQGANYGYTF
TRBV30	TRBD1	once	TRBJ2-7	TGTGCCTGGACCGGGACAGATCCCTACGAGCAGTACTTC	CAWTGTDPYEQYF
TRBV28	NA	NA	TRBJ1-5	TGTGCCAGCAGTTTACCCGGGGATTCCAATCAGCCCCAGCATTTT	CASSLPGDSNQPQHF
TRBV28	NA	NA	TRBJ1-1	TGTGCCAGCAGTTTATGGATACAATTGAACACTGAAGCTTTCTTT	CASSLWIQLNTEAFF
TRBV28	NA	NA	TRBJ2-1	TGTGCCAGCACCCCAAGCTCCTACAATGAGCAGTTCTTC	CASTPSSYNEQFF
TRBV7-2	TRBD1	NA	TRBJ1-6	TGTGCCAGCAGCTTAACAGGGGGTGAAGGCTCACCCCTCCACTTT	CASSLTGGEGSPLHF
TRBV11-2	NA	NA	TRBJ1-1	TGTGCCAGCAGCCCGACCCCAAAAAAAGACAGATTTGAAGCTTTCTTT	CASSPTPKKDRFEAFF
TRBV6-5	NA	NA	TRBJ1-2	TGTGCCAGCAGTCCGCCCGTCAGAAAGGATGGCTACACCTTC	CASSPPVRKDGYTF
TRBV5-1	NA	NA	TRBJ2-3	TGCGCCAGCAGTGCCAGGCTTACCCTCATTGATACGCAGTATTTT	CASSARLTLIDTQYF
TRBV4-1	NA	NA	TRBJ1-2	TGCGCCAGCAGCCAAGCCTTGGGCCTAAACTATGGCTACACCTTC	CASSQALGLNYGYTF
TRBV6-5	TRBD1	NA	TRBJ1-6	TGTGCCAGCAATACCGGGACAGGAAATTCACCCCTCCACTTT	CASNTGTGNSPLHF
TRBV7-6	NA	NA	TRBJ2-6	TGTGCCAGCAGCGACGTTGCCGGCTCTGGGGCCAACGTCCTGACTTTC	CASSDVAGSGANVLTF
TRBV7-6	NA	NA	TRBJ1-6	TGTGCCAGCAGCTTAGGATCTGGACAGAACTATAATTCACCCCTCCACTTT	CASSLGSGQNYNSPLHF
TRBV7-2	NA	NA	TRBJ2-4	TGTGCCAGCAGCTTACAGGGTTTCGGCAAAAACATTCAGTACTTC	CASSLQGFGKNIQYF
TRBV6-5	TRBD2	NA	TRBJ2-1	TGTGCCAGCACTTTGACTAGCGGGGGGGCAGGTGGGCAGTTCTTC	CASTLTSGGAGGQFF
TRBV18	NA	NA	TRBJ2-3	TGTGCCAGCTCGTCTCTGGGAGATACGCAGTATTTT	CASSSLGDTQYF
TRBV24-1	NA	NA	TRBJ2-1	TGTGCCACCAGCGTAAATCCCTTCGATGAGCAGTTCTTC	CATSVNPFDEQFF